The source of this T cell receptor beta chain is a study of OX40 agonist ivuxolimab in advanced cancers. Study as a whole: A history of anti-PD-1, anti-PD-L1 or anti-CTLA-4 therapy was acceptable, and over 35% had some. General study findings and limits: CD8+ T cells (on average) carried more expanded clones than CD4+ T cells. Some of the lowest clonal expansion was seen in partial responders at 0.1-3.0 mg/kg.

Assay: immunoSEQ multiplex PCR; the TCRdb copy retains only in-frame clones and omits some. This table holds about 25,000 clones, 80% to 90% found once. About this clone itself: What it recognizes is unknown.

Germline CDR1 and CDR2: MGHRA and YSYEKL. The CDR3 length is 17 residues. V shed 0 bases, J shed 0 bases, and the junction held 2 bases outside the gene matches. The source material was CD4+ or CD8+ T cells sorted from blood, sampled in a trial of the OX40 agonist ivuxolimab. The genes are TRBV4-1 and TRBJ2-3; 11 bases align to TRBD2. This TCR was recovered from an adult with an advanced solid tumor such as melanoma, head and neck, liver or kidney cancer. CDR3 sequence (DNA): TGCGCCAGCAGCCAAGAAGGGACTAGCGGTAGCACAGATACGCAGTATTTT. Its protein product is CASSQEGTSGSTDTQYF.